Following are 10 T cell receptor beta chains from one sample sequenced in a study of T cells after yellow fever vaccination. TCRdb re-derived calls from the 5' RACE reads in MiXCR, one entry per CDR3 protein. The sample lists 450,000 to 550,000 distinct CDR3 sequences, just over 20% occurring once. This sample comprised PBMCs, obtained about 21 days after the first yellow fever vaccination. Receptors were obtained from a man aged 18 to 29 who received the YFV17D yellow fever vaccine.

The gene calls are TRBV11-1 and TRBJ1-4; 10 nucleotides align to TRBD1. The CDR3 covers 18 residues. The V gene's germline CDR1 is SGHAT and CDR2 FQDESV (reference sequence). Trimming took 7 bases from V and 10 from J; bases not matched to a gene: 21. CDR3 residues: CASKAGTGEASYMGKLFF. DNA for the CDR3: TGTGCCAGCAAGGCCGGGACAGGGGAAGCTTCCTACATGGGAAAACTGTTTTTT.

This chain links TRBV6-5 with TRBJ2-7, with 11 nucleotides matching TRBD2. Losses at the gene ends were 0 bases for V and 3 bases for J; bases not matched to a gene: 4. The CDR3 totals 16 residues. CDR1 and CDR2 from the germline V gene are MNHEY and SVGAGI. The CDR3 region is CASSYSGLAGNYEQYF. CDR3 DNA: TGTGCCAGCAGTTACTCTGGACTAGCGGGCAACTACGAGCAGTACTTC.

The V call is TRBV7-9, the J call TRBJ1-2; D call uncertain. The CDR3 loop spans 14 amino acids. The germline V and J ends were trimmed by 1 base and 5 bases, with 11 bases remaining between them. Germline lookup yields CDR1 SEHNR and CDR2 FQNEAQ (reference sequence). The CDR3 protein is CASSLVSRGYGYTF. In DNA, the CDR3 is TGTGCCAGCAGCTTAGTATCACGGGGATATGGCTACACCTTC.

Worth noting for this clonotype: Sequence at one end of the junction differs from germline and may be a read error. V is TRBV7-1 and J is TRBJ2-4; unclear D gene. TRBV7-1 is an ORF, with its function uncertain. This CDR3 has 16 residues. CDR3 residues: CASRQQMSLAKNIQYF. DNA for the CDR3: TGCGCCAGCAGGCAGCAGATGAGCCTAGCCAAAAACATTCAGTACTTC.

This clonotype was recorded a few times. The chain joins TRBV12-3 or TRBV12-4 to TRBJ2-1; D possibly corresponds to TRBD1 (6 bases). Trimming shortened V by 9 bases and J by 2 bases, and 11 bases separated the two germline ends. This CDR3 comprises 13 residues. The CDR3 DNA is TGTGCCAGTACCGGGACACCCTACAATGAGCAGTTCTTC. This translates into CASTGTPYNEQFF.

This clonotype has a handful of counts. The V call is TRBV6-5, the J call TRBJ1-6; tentative D call: TRBD1 (5 bases). CDR1 MNHEY and CDR2 SVGAGI come from the germline V gene. There are 14 residues in the CDR3. V lost 0 bases and J lost 13, with 13 bases in between. CDR3 sequence (DNA): TGTGCCAGCAGTTACTCGGACACGCGTACTCCCCTCCACTTT. Its protein is CASSYSDTRTPLHF.

The genes are TRBV29-1 and TRBJ2-3; 8 nucleotides align to TRBD2. The CDR3 runs 15 residues. After removal of 0 bases from V and 2 bases from J, the junction contained 4 bases not matched to a gene. CDR1 SQVTM and CDR2 ANQGSEA come from the germline V gene. The CDR3 sequence: CSVEENGGVTDTQYF. CDR3 nucleotide sequence: TGCAGCGTTGAAGAAAACGGGGGGGTCACAGATACGCAGTATTTT.

This clonotype has only a few counts. The V and J genes are TRBV7-8 and TRBJ2-1, with 11 positions matching TRBD2. The CDR3 is made up of 14 amino acids. V dropped 8 bases and J dropped 3; count of bases not matched to a gene: 3. Germline lookup yields CDR1 SGHVS and CDR2 FQNEAQ. CDR3 in DNA: TGTGCCAGCGCCGGGACTAGCGGCTACAATGAGCAGTTCTTC. Its translation: CASAGTSGYNEQFF.

This chain joins TRBV7-2 and TRBJ1-6; D gene ambiguous. V was clipped by 8 bases and J by 4 bases, with 6 bases between them. Looked up from germline, CDR1 is SGHTA and CDR2 is FQGNSA. The CDR3 extends over 12 amino acids. CDR3 DNA: TGTGCCAGCTCGGGGTATAATTCACCCCTCCACTTT. Translation: CASSGYNSPLHF.

The chain joins TRBV5-4 to TRBJ2-1; D is undetermined. The V gene's germline CDR1 is SGHNT and CDR2 YYREEE (reference sequence). Trimming removed 2 bases at V and 10 bases at J, with 16 bases between. This CDR3 comprises 14 residues. This CDR3 is CASSFISSGSEQFF. The DNA of the CDR3 is TGTGCCAGCAGCTTTATATCGTCGGGCAGCGAGCAGTTCTTC.